The next 19 T cell receptor beta chains were all read from a single sample in a study of blood T cell repertoires in COVID-19. Data came from immunoSEQ multiplex PCR; TCRdb stores just in-frame clones and leaves some out. The sample yields roughly 90,000 clones, about 80% seen once. The source material was peripheral blood. The origin of the receptors is a human donor in a cohort sampled during active COVID-19.

The chain combines TRBV3-1 (or the pseudogene TRBV3-2) with TRBJ1-2; D gene unclear. Germline values: CDR1 LGHDT, CDR2 YNNKEL (reference sequence). V was cut by 4 bases and J by 3 bases, with 15 bases left in between. There are 15 residues in the CDR3. The chain's CDR3 is CASSPLGKADYGYTF. CDR3 nucleotide sequence: TGTGCCAGCAGCCCCCTCGGGAAGGCCGACTATGGCTACACCTTC.

The chain uses TRBV15 and TRBJ2-3; a weak D match, TRBD2 (7 bases). V lost 4 bases to trimming and J lost 0 bases, with 14 bases between them. The germline gives CDR1 LNHNV, CDR2 YYDKDF (reference sequence). The CDR3 has 16 residues. CDR3 sequence: CATSMGGGTSTDTQYF. The CDR3 nucleotides read TGTGCCACCAGCATGGGCGGGGGCACTAGCACAGATACGCAGTATTTT.

This clone was counted ten times or more. The rearrangement uses TRBV27 and TRBJ2-7; 8 bases fit TRBD2. This CDR3 has 14 residues. Germline V gene sequence: CDR1 MNHEY, CDR2 SMNVEV (reference sequence). Germline trimming cut 1 base from V and 7 bases from J; bases unmatched to any gene: 6. The CDR3 here is CASSLLTSVSEQYF. In nucleotides, the CDR3 is TGTGCCAGCAGTTTATTGACTAGCGTAAGTGAGCAGTACTTC.

The chain employs TRBV18 and TRBJ2-1, with D perhaps TRBD2 (6 bases). Per germline, CDR1 KGHSH and CDR2 LQKENI. The CDR3 is made up of 16 amino acids. Trimming removed 6 bases from V and 6 bases from J, with 21 bases in between. CDR3 residues: CASSFGGAVSGNEQFF. DNA of the CDR3: TGTGCCAGCTCCTTCGGCGGGGCGGTGTCCGGCAATGAGCAGTTCTTC.

This clone was detected only once. The V and J genes are TRBV7-8 and TRBJ2-6, with TRBD1 identical over 7 bases. J lost 0 bases, V lost 6 bases, and 11 bases had no gene match. Germline assignment: CDR1 SGHVS and CDR2 FQNEAQ. This CDR3 region has 18 residues. This chain's CDR3 is CASRLEGAAFSGANVLTF. In DNA form, the CDR3 reads TGTGCCAGCAGGCTAGAGGGGGCAGCCTTCTCTGGGGCCAACGTCCTGACTTTC. Looking up the rest from reference TRBV7-8 and TRBJ2-6 gives the full variable domain: GAGVSQSPRYKVAKRGQDVALRCDPISGHVSLFWYQQALGQGPEFLTYFQNEAQLDKSGLPSDRFFAERPEGSVSTLKIQRTQQEDSAVYLCASRLEGAAFSGANVLTFGAGSRLTVL.

The rearrangement joins TRBV12-3 or TRBV12-4 to TRBJ1-5; D unclear. The V end lost 1 base, the J end lost 6 bases, and 7 bases lay between the germline ends. The CDR3 has 13 residues. CDR3 nucleotide sequence: TGTGCCAGCAGTTTAGGATCCGGTCAGCCCCAGCATTTT. Its translation: CASSLGSGQPQHF.

This clone was seen just once. The genes are TRBV11-2 and TRBJ2-3; 10 bases map to TRBD2. Per germline, CDR1 SGHAT and CDR2 FQNNGV. The V segment lost 8 bases and the J segment 5 bases; nucleotides outside the gene matches: 10. CDR3 length: 15 amino acids. CDR3 in amino acids: CASGKLAGAEDTQYF. In DNA form, the CDR3 reads TGTGCCAGCGGGAAGCTAGCGGGAGCGGAAGATACGCAGTATTTT.

The V call is TRBV2, the J call TRBJ1-2; 7 bases map to TRBD1. V was clipped by 4 bases and J by 4 bases; unmatched bases: 0. CDR3 length: 12 amino acids. Germline V gene lookup returns CDR1 SNHLY and CDR2 FYNNEI. Here the CDR3 reads CASSGQGYGYTF. The CDR3 nucleotides read TGTGCCAGCAGTGGACAGGGCTATGGCTACACCTTC.

The V gene is TRBV6-5, the J gene TRBJ1-1, with D tentatively TRBD1 (5 bases). The germline gives CDR1 MNHEY, CDR2 SVGAGI. The germline V and J ends were trimmed by 8 bases and 2 bases, with 15 bases remaining between them. The CDR3 loop spans 14 amino acids. The CDR3 DNA reads TGTGCCAGCGCAGGGCGTCCCGCAAACACTGAAGCTTTCTTT. Its translation: CASAGRPANTEAFF.

This clone occurred a few times. V gene TRBV15 combines with J gene TRBJ2-1, with 7 bases identical to TRBD2. V was pared by 1 base and J by 9 bases, with 9 bases of the junction left unmatched. CDR1 is LNHNV and CDR2 is YYDKDF in the germline V gene (reference sequence). The CDR3 loop spans 15 amino acids. The CDR3 protein is CATSRGGEGPPEQFF. CDR3 DNA sequence: TGTGCCACCAGCAGAGGGGGGGAGGGGCCCCCTGAGCAGTTCTTC. Full variable domain (rest looked up from reference TRBV15 and TRBJ2-1): DAMVIQNPRYQVTQFGKPVTLSCSQTLNHNVMYWYQQKSSQAPKLLFHYYDKDFNNEADTPDNFQSRRPNTSFCFLDIRSPGLGDTAMYLCATSRGGEGPPEQFFGPGTRLTVL.

The V and J genes are TRBV7-8 and TRBJ2-5; weak D call: TRBD2 (5 bases). CDR1 is SGHVS and CDR2 is FQNEAQ in the germline V gene. Trimming left V 7 bases short and J 7 bases short, with 10 bases between. The CDR3 loop spans 11 amino acids. In nucleotides, the CDR3 is TGTGCCAGCACTCCGGGGTGGACCCAGTACTTC. Protein product: CASTPGWTQYF.

The chain has TRBV5-1 and TRBJ2-3; TRBD2 agrees at 12 bases. CDR3 length: 16 amino acids. Germline loops: CDR1 SGHRS, CDR2 YFSETQ. With V trimmed by 4 bases and J by 5 bases, 8 bases remained unmatched. The CDR3: CASSPRLAGVRDTQYF. The CDR3 nucleotides are TGCGCCAGCAGCCCAAGACTAGCGGGAGTTAGAGATACGCAGTATTTT.

The gene calls are TRBV30 and TRBJ1-2, with D perhaps matching TRBD1 (5 bases). The CDR3 is 12 amino acids. Germline CDR1 is GTSNPN and CDR2 is SVGIG (reference sequence). Trimming removed 5 bases at V and 1 base at J, with 8 bases between. This CDR3 reads CAWSQDNYGYTF. In DNA form, the CDR3 reads TGTGCCTGGTCACAGGATAACTATGGCTACACCTTC.

The chain uses TRBV7-8 and TRBJ2-7, with TRBD2 identical over 10 bases. Germline V gene data show CDR1 as SGHVS and CDR2 as FQNEAQ. This CDR3 is built from 15 residues. Trimming removed 2 bases from V and 2 bases from J; junction bases left unmatched: 3. The DNA for the CDR3 is TGTGCCAGCAGCTTAATAGCGGGAGGCACCTACGAGCAGTACTTC. The encoded protein is CASSLIAGGTYEQYF. Full variable domain (outside the CDR3, taken from reference TRBV7-8 and TRBJ2-7): GAGVSQSPRYKVAKRGQDVALRCDPISGHVSLFWYQQALGQGPEFLTYFQNEAQLDKSGLPSDRFFAERPEGSVSTLKIQRTQQEDSAVYLCASSLIAGGTYEQYFGPGTRLTVT.

At least ten counts were recorded for this clone. This chain connects TRBV6-5 to TRBJ1-2, with 8 bases fitting TRBD1. This CDR3 comprises 13 residues. After removal of 2 bases from V and 8 bases from J, the junction contained 4 bases not matched to a gene. CDR1 and CDR2 from the germline V gene are MNHEY and SVGAGI. CDR3 protein: CASSYQGAVGYTF. CDR3 DNA: TGTGCCAGCAGTTACCAGGGGGCGGTCGGCTACACCTTC.

The J gene is TRBJ2-5, the V gene TRBV29-1, with 12 positions matching TRBD2. This CDR3 contains 13 residues. V dropped 6 bases and J dropped 4; count of bases not matched to a gene: 3. The germline V gene encodes CDR1 SQVTM and CDR2 ANQGSEA. CDR3 DNA sequence: TGCAGCGTATCGGGACTAGCGGGAGAGACCCAGTACTTC. It encodes CSVSGLAGETQYF.

Points on this clone: Being one base from a much bigger clone, this may be a read error. The chain carries TRBV5-1 and TRBJ1-2, with 7 nucleotides matching TRBD1. The V and J ends lost 0 bases and 4 bases, in that order; junction bases with no gene match: 0. CDR3 length: 13 residues. Looked up from germline, CDR1 is SGHRS and CDR2 is YFSETQ. CDR3 in DNA: TGCGCCAGCAGCTTGGGGGACAGCTATGGCTACACCTTC. Protein sequence: CASSLGDSYGYTF.

The chain carries TRBV2 and TRBJ1-2; D gene uncertain. CDR1 and CDR2 (germline): SNHLY, FYNNEI. The CDR3 has 12 amino acids. V lost 4 bases, J lost 5 bases, and 8 bases lay in between. In DNA form, the CDR3 reads TGTGCCAGCAGTGTCGGGTGGTATGGCTACACCTTC. Translation: CASSVGWYGYTF.

V gene TRBV9 combines with J gene TRBJ2-7; 7 bases map to TRBD1. The germline CDR1 and CDR2 sequences are SGDLS and YYNGEE. Trimming cost V 5 bases and J 2 bases; bases outside gene matches: 7. The CDR3 sequence is 14 residues long. The CDR3 nucleotides read TGTGCCAGCAGTTTCACAGGGGATCCCTACGAGCAGTACTTC. Its translation is CASSFTGDPYEQYF.